The TCR beta chain described here comes from a study of CDR3 diversity in severe acne. This clonotype was detected once. Per the germline V gene, CDR1 is DFQATT and CDR2 is SNEGSKA (reference sequence). V lost 5 bases, J lost 0 bases, and 14 bases lay in between. The CDR3 has 14 amino acids. TCRdb recomputed calls from the PCR reads with MiXCR, one row per CDR3 protein. The sample shows roughly 100,000 distinct CDR3 sequences, under 60% of them seen only once. This clonotype was obtained from a male donor with acne. Sequencing was done on a sample of blood. The V and J genes are TRBV20-1 and TRBJ2-7; unclear D gene. The CDR3 DNA reads TGCAGTGCTCTCGGCGAGAAGGTCTCCTACGAGCAGTACTTC. Its protein product is CSALGEKVSYEQYF.